Listed below are T cell receptor beta chains from one sample, sequenced in a study of cytomegalovirus exposure and HLA in healthy donors. Sequencing used immunoSEQ multiplex PCR; TCRdb keeps in-frame clones, though not all of them. This sample yields roughly 110,000 clones, of which 74% are seen a single time; 2% to 2.5% belongs to the top ten. Sequenced input: PBMCs. All receptors come from a human donor in good health. CDR3s include the opening cysteine and the closing phenylalanine or tryptophan. A D gene is named only where the DNA matches it firmly. Some rows mark clone size as missing; the rest say once, few, many or name a class of expanded clone.

abundance	d_gene	j_gene	v_gene	CDR3aa	CDR3nt
-	-	TRBJ1-6	TRBV5-5	CASSLHGPPNSPLHF	TGTGCCAGCAGCTTGCATGGGCCTCCTAATTCACCCCTCCACTTT
-	TRBD2	TRBJ2-5	TRBV4-2	CASSQGGLAGGKRLETQYF	TGTGCCAGCAGCCAAGGAGGTCTAGCGGGGGGGAAGAGATTAGAGACCCAGTACTTC
-	TRBD1	TRBJ2-7	TRBV2	CASRGAPGTASSYEQYF	TGTGCCAGCAGAGGGGCCCCGGGGACAGCTAGCTCCTACGAGCAGTACTTC
-	-	TRBJ2-7	TRBV29-1	CSVEQTPSEQYF	TGCAGCGTTGAACAGACTCCCTCCGAGCAGTACTTC
-	TRBD1	TRBJ1-3	TRBV30	CAWSAARGREFAGNTIYF	TGTGCCTGGAGTGCAGCTAGGGGGCGCGAATTCGCTGGAAACACCATATATTTT
-	-	TRBJ1-1	TRBV7-8	CASSLSPSNTEAFF	TGTGCCAGCAGCTTATCCCCTTCTAACACTGAAGCTTTCTTT
-	TRBD1	TRBJ1-4	TRBV7-2	CASSLGGTANEKLFF	TGTGCCAGCAGCTTAGGCGGGACAGCGAATGAAAAACTGTTTTTT
-	TRBD2	TRBJ2-7	TRBV5-6	CASSLAMTSASYEQYF	TGTGCCAGCAGCTTGGCCATGACTAGCGCCTCCTACGAGCAGTACTTC
-	TRBD2	TRBJ2-1	TRBV7-9	CASSPRTSGSYNEQFF	TGTGCCAGCAGCCCACGGACTAGCGGTTCCTACAATGAGCAGTTCTTC
few	-	TRBJ2-7	TRBV30	CAWSVQGSYEQYF	TGTGCCTGGAGTGTACAGGGCTCCTACGAGCAGTACTTC
-	TRBD1	TRBJ2-7	TRBV5-5	CASSGGQGVSYEQYF	TGTGCCAGCAGCGGCGGACAGGGGGTTTCTTACGAGCAGTACTTC
-	TRBD2	TRBJ2-2	TRBV28	CASSLSTGGGSGELFF	TGTGCCAGCAGTTTATCTACGGGAGGGGGGTCCGGGGAGCTGTTTTTT
-	TRBD2	TRBJ2-3	TRBV28	CASRTPSGRGQRVTQYF	TGTGCCAGCAGAACTCCCAGCGGGAGGGGGCAACGGGTTACGCAGTATTTT
-	-	TRBJ1-1	TRBV28	CASRIPGTEAFF	TGTGCCAGCAGGATCCCCGGTACTGAAGCTTTCTTT
-	TRBD1	TRBJ2-6	TRBV7-9	CASSLRQGVAGANVLTF	TGTGCCAGCAGCTTAAGACAGGGCGTGGCTGGGGCCAACGTCCTGACTTTC
-	-	TRBJ2-6	TRBV2	CASSGRGQGLRPGANVLTF	TGTGCCAGCAGCGGACGAGGACAGGGACTAAGACCTGGGGCCAACGTCCTGACTTTC
-	TRBD1	TRBJ1-2	TRBV28	CASSQTGGRHGYTF	TGTGCCAGCAGCCAAACAGGGGGTCGGCATGGCTACACCTTC
-	-	TRBJ1-1	TRBV9	CASSPEQGSTEAFF	TGTGCCAGCAGCCCAGAACAGGGTTCCACTGAAGCTTTCTTT